This T cell receptor beta chain is drawn from a study of T cell repertoires in cytomegalovirus infection (dated by TCRdb to the late 2010s). Looking at the study overall: Alongside well-studied HLA-B-restricted epitopes, the peptide stimulations were aimed at recently identified HLA-C-restricted CMV epitopes, whose presentation resists viral immunomodulation. The HLA type of each donor mattered for the analysis, because public TCR beta signatures pointed to carriage of CMV infection along with the matching HLA type.

Sequencing was performed on an Illumina HiSeq 1500. Using fastp at Q25 and MiXCR, TCRdb reprocessed the public reads and kept productive beta chains. Entries that share a CDR3 protein sequence are merged under the most common genes and DNA. Recorded for this sample are about 50,000 distinct CDR3 sequences; around a fifth of them occurred a single time. The biggest ten clones account for around four fifths of the sample. As encoded in the germline V gene, CDR1 is SGHVS while CDR2 is FNYEAQ. Including cysteine and phenylalanine, the CDR3 has 14 amino acids. Only the CDR3 region is kept as DNA, spanning 42 bases read in frame from base 1. V drops 2 bases and J drops 2 bases, leaving 10 bases in between. What the authors observed across the whole study: The ex vivo response was dominated by HLA-C-restricted CMV-specific TCR beta clonotypes, which also provided the single most frequent clonotype in two of eight donors. Cumulative frequency of public TCR beta family members discriminated carriers of CMV infection plus the relevant HLA type in this cohort and an independent roughly 330-donor cohort.

A note on this clonotype: Its antigen target is currently unknown. The input lacks base qualities; no much larger clone sits a single base away.

This specimen's treatment or condition label, per the study, means: in vitro stimulation with specific CMV peptide epitopes to enrich CMV-specific T cells. The material sequenced was CD8+ T cells from cultured PBMCs, taken from culture after CMV antigen stimulation. This sequence was found in a human donor in good health (CMV status not recorded). Some clones in this sample may be carry-over from other donors' samples. The sequence links TRBV7-6 to TRBJ2-7; too little of a D gene remains to name it. This receptor carries the CDR3 CASSLSGIAYEQYF. The bases read TGTGCCAGCAGCTTATCAGGAATTGCCTACGAGCAGTACTTC.